This TCR beta chain was obtained from a study of response to subunit inactivated influenza vaccine. Whole-study findings and limits: Few additional T cells are recruited per seasonal influenza vaccination, authors suggested.

This clonotype was recorded a few times. Its target is not known. Trimming removed 6 bases at V and 2 bases at J, with 13 bases between. Germline V gene data show CDR1 as MNHEY and CDR2 as SVGEGT. The CDR3 consists of 14 residues. TCRdb fed the RT-PCR reads into MiXCR, producing one record per CDR3 protein. The repertoire holds around 490,000 distinct CDR3 sequences, 7.6% seen once, with 10% to 15% in the top ten. Material: PBMCs from blood, obtained roughly 24 months after vaccination. The sequence came from a man aged 50 to 75 who received an inactivated influenza vaccine. The rearrangement links TRBV6-2 or TRBV6-3 to TRBJ2-5; D call uncertain. The CDR3 coding sequence is TGTGCCAGCAGCTCGACCACCCCACAAGAGACCCAGTACTTC. It specifies CASSSTTPQETQYF.